This T cell receptor beta chain appears in the sequencing data of a study of blood T cell repertoires in COVID-19. The wider study: Spain, Italy and the United States supplied samples that represented acute and convalescent COVID-19.

Some clones are missing from TCRdb's copy, which holds only in-frame ones; the method was immunoSEQ multiplex PCR. Of approximately 170,000 clones in the sample, over 80% were seen once. V was pared by 2 bases and J by 1 base, with 5 bases between. Germline CDR1 reads LGHDT; CDR2 reads YNNKEL (reference sequence). The CDR3 has 13 amino acids. The sequence came from a woman aged 50 to 65 who had recovered from COVID-19. The material sequenced was PBMCs or T cells enriched from blood (not recorded which). The rearrangement links TRBV3-1 (or the pseudogene TRBV3-2) to TRBJ1-1; D gene unclear. The CDR3, as DNA: TGTGCCAGCAGCCAATCACAGAACACTGAAGCTTTCTTT. It specifies CASSQSQNTEAFF.